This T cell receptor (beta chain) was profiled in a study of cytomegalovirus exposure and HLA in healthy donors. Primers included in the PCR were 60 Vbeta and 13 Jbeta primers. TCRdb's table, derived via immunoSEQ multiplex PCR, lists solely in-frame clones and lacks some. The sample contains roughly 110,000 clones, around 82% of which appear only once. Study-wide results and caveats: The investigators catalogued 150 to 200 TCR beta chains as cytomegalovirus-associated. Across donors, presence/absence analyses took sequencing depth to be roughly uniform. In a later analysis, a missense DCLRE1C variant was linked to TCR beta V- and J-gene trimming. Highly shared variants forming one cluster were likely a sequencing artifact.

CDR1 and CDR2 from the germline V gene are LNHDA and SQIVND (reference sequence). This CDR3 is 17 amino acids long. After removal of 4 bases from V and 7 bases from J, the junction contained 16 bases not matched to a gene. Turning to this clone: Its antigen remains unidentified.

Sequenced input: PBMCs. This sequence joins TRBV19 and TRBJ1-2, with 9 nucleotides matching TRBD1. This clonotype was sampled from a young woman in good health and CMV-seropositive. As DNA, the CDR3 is TGTGCCAGTAGTACGAGGACCGGGACAGGGTTTCATTTTGGCTACACCTTC. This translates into CASSTRTGTGFHFGYTF.